What follows are 19 T cell receptor beta chains derived from one specimen sequenced in a study of shared clonotypes between healthy human individuals (dated by TCRdb to the early 2020s). Libraries were prepared through the immunoSEQ multiplex PCR assay. Imported from immuneACCESS, the table was reduced by TCRdb to in-frame sequences with V and J called. These copies leave out some clones; in studies compared against another copy, an unresolved V gene accounts for under half, and the cause of the remainder is not known. The sample data list approximately 940,000 clones, and more than 75% of these were observed just once. The top ten hold approximately 1.5% of the sample. The sequenced material came from memory CD4+ T cells sorted from blood. In light of the paper, this sample's cell subset or site label describes: CD45RA-negative fraction. Every receptor here comes from a man younger than 35 in good health.

There are many counts of this clone. This chain links TRBV27 with TRBJ1-2; D ambiguous. Germline values: CDR1 MNHEY, CDR2 SMNVEV (reference sequence). Trimming removed 2 bases from V and 4 bases from J, with 5 bases in between. The CDR3 contains 12 residues. The CDR3 DNA sequence: TGTGCCAGCAGTTTAAGGCGCTATGGCTACACCTTC. Residues: CASSLRRYGYTF.

The V gene is TRBV10-1, the J gene TRBJ1-5; D unresolved. Germline-derived CDR1 and CDR2 are WNHNN and SYGVQD (reference sequence). Trimming took 0 bases from V and 1 from J, leaving 19 bases between them. The CDR3 spans 19 residues. The CDR3 nucleotides read TGCGCCAGCAGTGAGTCGTTAGGGATTTCGTCTTTGAGCAATCAGCCCCAGCATTTT. As protein: CASSESLGISSLSNQPQHF.

This clone has a single count. The chain combines TRBV4-1 with TRBJ1-4; D not resolved. Germline CDR1 and CDR2: MGHRA and YSYEKL. The V and J ends lost 2 bases and 0 bases respectively, with 13 bases between them. The CDR3 length is 17 residues. In DNA, the CDR3 is TGCGCCAGCAGCCAATTCCCCAGTGGGGCAACTAATGAAAAACTGTTTTTT. It translates to CASSQFPSGATNEKLFF.

The rearrangement links TRBV5-4 to TRBJ2-7; D is possibly TRBD1 (6 bases). The V gene lost 6 bases and the J gene lost 8 bases, with 15 bases spanning the gap. Germline V lookup: CDR1 SGHNT, CDR2 YYREEE (reference sequence). The CDR3 consists of 12 residues. CDR3 bases: TGTGCCAGCACCATAGACACAGGGAAGCAGTACTTC. It translates to CASTIDTGKQYF.

The V and J genes are TRBV5-1 and TRBJ1-1; the D gene is possibly TRBD1 (6 bases). With 6 bases removed from V and 0 bases from J, the gap between germline ends came to 15 bases. In germline, CDR1 is SGHRS, CDR2 YFSETQ. This CDR3 comprises 15 residues. The CDR3 sequence: CASTLGQPMNTEAFF. The DNA for the CDR3 is TGCGCCAGCACCCTCGGACAGCCCATGAACACTGAAGCTTTCTTT.

The chain couples TRBV9 to TRBJ1-6; D remains unclear. CDR3 length equals 15 residues. From germline, CDR1 is SGDLS and CDR2 YYNGEE. Trimming stripped 2 bases from V and 3 bases from J, with 9 bases between. The CDR3 here is CASSVIPDYNSPLHF. The CDR3 bases are TGTGCCAGCAGCGTCATCCCTGACTATAATTCACCCCTCCACTTT.

This rearrangement joins TRBV2 to TRBJ1-2; no firm D call. Germline V gives CDR1 SNHLY, CDR2 FYNNEI. This CDR3 region has 15 residues. Trimming removed 2 bases from V and 5 bases from J, with 15 bases in between. The CDR3 sequence is CASSEFFTVFYGYTF. In DNA form, the CDR3 reads TGTGCCAGCAGTGAATTTTTCACAGTCTTTTATGGCTACACCTTC.

The chain couples TRBV28 to TRBJ1-1; 8 positions agree with TRBD1. This CDR3 has 15 residues. Losses at the gene ends were 6 bases for V and 4 bases for J; bases not matched to a gene: 10. CDR1 and CDR2 from the germline V gene are MDHEN and SYDVKM. The CDR3 spells CASSPSTGGVTEAFF. The CDR3 DNA sequence: TGTGCCAGCAGCCCATCCACAGGGGGGGTCACTGAAGCTTTCTTT.

This clone was found a few times. This chain links TRBV4-1 with TRBJ2-2, with 14 bases matching TRBD2. V lost 2 bases, J lost 4 bases, and 15 bases stayed unmatched. CDR3 length: 21 residues. Germline V lookup: CDR1 MGHRA, CDR2 YSYEKL. CDR3: CASSQTEGGLAGVFRTGELFF. CDR3 DNA: TGCGCCAGCAGCCAAACCGAAGGGGGACTAGCGGGAGTCTTTCGCACCGGGGAGCTGTTTTTT.

V gene TRBV29-1 combines with J gene TRBJ2-3; D gene ambiguous. The CDR3 extends over 13 amino acids. Trimming shortened V by 1 base and J by 4 bases, and 9 bases separated the two germline ends. Germline assignment: CDR1 SQVTM and CDR2 ANQGSEA. CDR3 in amino acids: CSVEVSASDTQYF. The CDR3, as DNA: TGCAGCGTTGAAGTGTCGGCCTCAGATACGCAGTATTTT.

In this sample, this clone turned up once. This chain links TRBV7-2 with TRBJ2-7, with a tentative D call TRBD2 (7 bases). The ends were cut back, 5 bases at V and 7 bases at J, with 21 bases in the middle. This CDR3 comprises 15 residues. Looked up from germline, CDR1 is SGHTA and CDR2 is FQGNSA. In DNA, the CDR3 is TGTGCCAGCAGCCAGGTCGGGGGGCCGTGGGGAGAGCAGTACTTC. It is translated as CASSQVGGPWGEQYF.

The CDR3 bases are TGCGCCAGCGCCCCAACCAGCTATGGCTACACCTTC. Its translation is CASAPTSYGYTF. The chain recombines TRBV10-2 with TRBJ1-2; D gene unclear. Germline V gene lookup returns CDR1 WSHSY and CDR2 SAAADI. The CDR3 is 12 amino acids. Trimming left V 8 bases short and J 4 bases short, with 11 bases between.

This chain joins TRBV27 and TRBJ2-7, with TRBD1 matching over 12 bases. In germline, CDR1 is MNHEY, CDR2 SMNVEV (reference sequence). CDR3 size: 16 residues. Trimming took 6 bases from V and 0 from J; bases not matched to a gene: 6. The CDR3, as DNA: TGTGCCAGCAGGATGGGACAGGGGGCCATCTCCTACGAGCAGTACTTC. It is translated as CASRMGQGAISYEQYF.

V is TRBV10-3 and J is TRBJ2-7; TRBD2 aligns across 9 bases. The V segment lost 0 bases and the J segment 2 bases; nucleotides outside the gene matches: 5. From germline, CDR1 is ENHRY and CDR2 SYGVKD. The length of the CDR3 is 16 residues. In DNA, the CDR3 is TGTGCCATCAGTGAGTCTGGGAGCGGGGGGACCTACGAGCAGTACTTC. Amino acid sequence: CAISESGSGGTYEQYF.

The sample holds many counts of this clone. The rearrangement uses TRBV7-9 and TRBJ1-4; D may be TRBD1 (5 bases). This CDR3 contains 11 residues. From germline, CDR1 is SEHNR and CDR2 FQNEAQ (reference sequence). V gave up 5 bases and J gave up 16 bases, with 14 bases separating them. The CDR3 loop is CASSTEGRRFF. The CDR3 DNA reads as TGTGCCAGCAGCACGGAGGGGCGAAGGTTTTTT.

This clone appeared once. The chain uses TRBV2 and TRBJ1-2; 12 bases line up with TRBD1. Germline V gene sequence: CDR1 SNHLY, CDR2 FYNNEI. The CDR3 has 15 amino acids. The ends lost 10 bases at V and 8 bases at J; junction bases unmatched: 14. The CDR3 region has the DNA TGTGCCACCTCGGGACAGGGGGCTGCCTCGGGAGGCTACACCTTC. Protein product: CATSGQGAASGGYTF.

V gene TRBV11-2 combines with J gene TRBJ1-4, with a possible D match to TRBD1 (5 bases). Trimming removed 4 bases from V and 5 bases from J, with 14 bases in between. The CDR3 is 15 amino acids. Germline CDR1 is SGHAT and CDR2 is FQNNGV. CDR3 sequence reads: CASSSISRGNEKLFF. CDR3 in DNA: TGTGCCAGCAGCTCAATTTCTCGGGGCAATGAAAAACTGTTTTTT.

This clone was seen at least ten times. This rearrangement joins TRBV2 to TRBJ2-2, with unresolved D. Trimming cost V 2 bases and J 0 bases, with 4 bases left between them. Germline CDR1 reads SNHLY; CDR2 reads FYNNEI. The CDR3 runs to 14 residues. The CDR3 sequence: CASSERTNTGELFF. CDR3 bases: TGTGCCAGCAGTGAACGGACGAACACCGGGGAGCTGTTTTTT. Looking up the rest from reference TRBV2 and TRBJ2-2 gives the full variable domain: EPEVTQTPSHQVTQMGQEVILRCVPISNHLYFYWYRQILGQKVEFLVSFYNNEISEKSEIFDDQFSVERPDGSNFTLKIRSTKLEDSAMYFCASSERTNTGELFFGEGSRLTVL.

V is TRBV6-1 and J is TRBJ2-7; possible D gene TRBD2, 5 bases. The CDR3 has 12 amino acids. Per germline, CDR1 MNHNS and CDR2 SASEGT. The CDR3 coding sequence is TGTGCAGCTAGAGGAGGCCCAGGTGAGCAGTACTTC. This encodes CAARGGPGEQYF.